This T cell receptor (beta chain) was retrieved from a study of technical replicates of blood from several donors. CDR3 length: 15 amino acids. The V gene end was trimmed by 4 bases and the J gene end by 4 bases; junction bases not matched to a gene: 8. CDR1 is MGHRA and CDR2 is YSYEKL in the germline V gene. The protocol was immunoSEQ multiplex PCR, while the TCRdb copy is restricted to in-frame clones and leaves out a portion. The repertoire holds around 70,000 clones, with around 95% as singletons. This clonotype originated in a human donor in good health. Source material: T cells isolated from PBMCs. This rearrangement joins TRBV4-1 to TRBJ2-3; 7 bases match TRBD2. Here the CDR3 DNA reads TGCGCCAGCAGCCTCCTAGGACTAGGCGCAGATACGCAGTATTTT. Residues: CASSLLGLGADTQYF.